Listed here is a single T cell receptor beta chain. The sorted-subset replicate PCRs were given 150 to 200 ng DNA, which is 25,000 to 35,000 T cell genomes. Profiled with immunoSEQ multiplex PCR; TCRdb holds only in-frame clones, not every one. The data show 850,000 to 1,200,000 clones, approximately 70% seen once. This sample is drawn from a study of shared clonotypes between healthy human individuals. The CDR3 totals 15 residues. The germline V gene encodes CDR1 SGHRS and CDR2 YFSETQ. Trimming at V came to 2 bases and at J to 4 bases, leaving 6 bases not matched to a gene. CD4+ cell separation produced CD45RA+ naive and CD45RA-negative memory subsets.

The origin of this receptor is a young man in good health. The sequenced sample was memory CD4+ T cells sorted from blood. Subset of the sample: CD45RA-negative fraction. This chain uses TRBV5-1 with TRBJ2-3, with 8 bases aligning to TRBD1. The CDR3 sequence: CASSLFAGGPDTQYF. Written as DNA, the CDR3 is TGCGCCAGCAGCTTATTCGCAGGGGGCCCAGATACGCAGTATTTT.